This is a list of T cell receptor beta chains from one sample in a study of early T cells in non-severe SARS-CoV-2 infection. Each CDR3 protein is one row after TCRdb ran MiXCR on the 5' RACE reads. The sample carries about 42,000 distinct CDR3 sequences, over 6% recorded once. Sequenced sample: whole blood. The origin of the receptors is an adult who was a healthcare worker with PCR-confirmed SARS-CoV-2 infection or an uninfected control (not recorded which). Both conserved end residues are part of each CDR3. A D gene is named only where the DNA matches it firmly. Clone size, where shown, is once, few, many, or a class for clones that have expanded.

14 | TRBJ1-6 | few | NA | TRBV20-1 | TGCAGTGCTAGCCCCGGGGTCCCTAGGGCACCCCTCCACTTT | CSASPGVPRAPLHF
16 | TRBJ2-3 | NA | TRBD1 | TRBV7-2 | TGTGCCAGCAGCTTAGGCCCAGGGGGCGCGGCAGATACGCAGTATTTT | CASSLGPGGAADTQYF
15 | TRBJ1-5 | few | TRBD1 | TRBV5-5 | TGTGCCAGCAGCTCAACGACGGACAGGGAGTTCCCCCAGCATTTT | CASSSTTDREFPQHF
12 | TRBJ1-1 | NA | NA | TRBV18 | TGTGCCAGCTCACCAAGTCTTGGGGAAGCTTTCTTT | CASSPSLGEAFF
13 | TRBJ2-1 | few | NA | TRBV12-5 | TGTGCTAGTGGTCCGAACTGGAACAATGAGCAGTTCTTC | CASGPNWNNEQFF
13 | TRBJ1-6 | medium-sized | NA | TRBV12-3/TRBV12-4 | TGTGCCAGCAGCCTACCCCAGGGAAGACTCCTCCACTTT | CASSLPQGRLLHF
20 | TRBJ2-5 | many | TRBD1 | TRBV5-1 | TGCGCCAGCAGCCTCAGCCTTCCCGGGACAGGGGGCAGGGACCAAGAGACCCAGTACTTC | CASSLSLPGTGGRDQETQYF
14 | TRBJ2-1 | many | NA | TRBV29-1 | TGCAGCGTTGGAAGCCGCCCATCCGGTAATGAGCAGTTCTTC | CSVGSRPSGNEQFF
17 | TRBJ2-1 | many | TRBD2 | TRBV19 | TGTGCCAGTAGTCCTCCCACGACTAGCGGGAGAGACAATGAGCAGTTCTTC | CASSPPTTSGRDNEQFF
12 | TRBJ2-2 | few | TRBD1 | TRBV11-2 | TGTGCCAGCTTCAGGGGGTACGGGGAGCTGTTTTTT | CASFRGYGELFF
14 | TRBJ1-5 | many | TRBD1 | TRBV10-2 | TGCGCCAGCAGCACTGACAGGGGAAATCAGCCCCAGCATTTT | CASSTDRGNQPQHF
16 | TRBJ2-3 | many | NA | TRBV20-1 | TGCAGTGCTAGAGATGGGAAGATTTGGGGCACAGATACGCAGTATTTT | CSARDGKIWGTDTQYF
14 | TRBJ2-1 | few | TRBD1 | TRBV7-9 | TGTGCCAGCAGCTTAGGGACAGGGGAGGATGAGCAGTTCTTC | CASSLGTGEDEQFF
15 | TRBJ2-6 | many | NA | TRBV11-2 | TGTGCCAGCAGCCAAATAGACTCTGGGGCCAACGTCCTGACTTTC | CASSQIDSGANVLTF
14 | TRBJ1-1 | few | NA | TRBV7-3 | TGTGCCAGCAGCTTAACGACTGGGGAGACTGAAGCTTTCTTT | CASSLTTGETEAFF
14 | TRBJ1-5 | few | NA | TRBV7-9 | TGTGCCAGCAGCGCGGACTCATACAATCAGCCCCAGCATTTT | CASSADSYNQPQHF
13 | TRBJ1-1 | NA | NA | TRBV29-1 | TGCAGCGTTGAAGTGAGCGACGGCACTGAAGCTTTCTTT | CSVEVSDGTEAFF
13 | TRBJ1-1 | NA | NA | TRBV10-3 | TGTGCCATCAGTACAGGTGGCAACACTGAAGCTTTCTTT | CAISTGGNTEAFF
16 | TRBJ1-1 | many | NA | TRBV21-1 | TGTGCCAGCAGCCCCCCCCGAGGGGGCGTGAACACTGAAGCTTTCTTT | CASSPPRGGVNTEAFF
15 | TRBJ1-5 | many | NA | TRBV6-5 | TGTGCCAGCAGCCCCTTGAAGGGCCCTTATCAGCCCCAGCATTTT | CASSPLKGPYQPQHF
15 | TRBJ1-2 | many | NA | TRBV6-5 | TGTGCCAGCAGCCCACATGACAGTCGTTCCTATGGCTACACCTTC | CASSPHDSRSYGYTF
13 | TRBJ1-1 | many | NA | TRBV5-1 | TGCGCCAGCAGCTTTGGTATGGACACTGAAGTTTTCTTT | CASSFGMDTEVFF
15 | TRBJ2-2 | many | NA | TRBV18 | TGTGCCAGCTCACCACTCCATGCGAGCACCGGGGAGCTGTTTTTT | CASSPLHASTGELFF
14 | TRBJ2-1 | many | NA | TRBV30 | TGTGCCTGGACGGCAGGGGACGTGTACAATGAGCAGTTCTTC | CAWTAGDVYNEQFF
14 | TRBJ2-7 | NA | NA | TRBV5-1 | TGCGCCAGCAGCTTGGGACAGGCGCCCTACGAGCAGTACTTC | CASSLGQAPYEQYF
16 | TRBJ2-3 | many | NA | TRBV9 | TGTGCCAGCAGCGGAGATGGCAGTACTAGCACAGATACGCAGTATTTT | CASSGDGSTSTDTQYF
13 | TRBJ2-3 | many | NA | TRBV4-1 | TGCGCCAGCAGCCAGCCAGGGGATAATACGCAGTATTTT | CASSQPGDNTQYF
14 | TRBJ2-3 | NA | NA | TRBV7-2 | TGTGCCAGCAGCTCAGTCCCGGTCCCCGATACGCAGTATTTT | CASSSVPVPDTQYF
11 | TRBJ1-2 | many | NA | TRBV12-3/TRBV12-4 | TGTGCCAAAGGGAATAACTATGGCTACACCTTC | CAKGNNYGYTF
13 | TRBJ2-1 | NA | NA | TRBV10-1 | TGCGCCAGCAGTGAGTCGACTTACAATGAGCAGTTCTTC | CASSESTYNEQFF
16 | TRBJ2-3 | few | NA | TRBV3-1 | TGTGCCAGCAGCCTAGCGGTAACGGGGGGCACAGATACGCAGTATTTT | CASSLAVTGGTDTQYF
15 | TRBJ1-2 | NA | TRBD1 | TRBV6-1 | TGTGCCAGCAGTGAATTGCGGACAGGGTGGGAAGGCTACACCTTC | CASSELRTGWEGYTF
13 | TRBJ2-1 | many | NA | TRBV11-2 | TGTGCCAGCAGAACCGGGACTTACAATGAGCAGTTCTTC | CASRTGTYNEQFF
12 | TRBJ2-7 | NA | NA | TRBV7-6 | TGTGCCAGCAGCTCAGGGGATTACGAGCAGTACTTC | CASSSGDYEQYF
16 | TRBJ2-1 | many | NA | TRBV7-8 | TGTGCCAGCAGCCCTTACAGGATCAGCTCCTACAATGAGCAGTTCTTC | CASSPYRISSYNEQFF
13 | TRBJ2-1 | NA | NA | TRBV12-3/TRBV12-4 | TGTGCCAGCAGTTTAGGGGGGTACAGTGAGCAGTTCTTC | CASSLGGYSEQFF
16 | TRBJ2-5 | many | TRBD2 | TRBV7-9 | TGTGCCAGCAGAGCGGGACTAGCGGGGGGGCAAGAGACCCAGTACTTC | CASRAGLAGGQETQYF
14 | TRBJ1-6 | few | NA | TRBV6-2/TRBV6-3 | TGTGCCAGCAGGACCGGGACACCAAATTCACCCCTCCACTTT | CASRTGTPNSPLHF
16 | TRBJ2-3 | few | NA | TRBV7-9 | TGTGCCAGCAGCACCCTCGGATCTCTAGGGACAGATACGCAGTATTTT | CASSTLGSLGTDTQYF
17 | TRBJ2-1 | NA | TRBD2 | TRBV11-2 | TGTGCCAGCAGCTTAGGAGAGCGGGGGTACTCCTACAATGAGCAGTTCTTC | CASSLGERGYSYNEQFF
15 | TRBJ2-5 | few | NA | TRBV4-3 | TGCGCCAGCAGCCAGGTGGACAGATTTCAAGAGACCCAGTACTTC | CASSQVDRFQETQYF
15 | TRBJ2-7 | many | NA | TRBV18 | TGTGCCAGCTCAGCCACAGGACCGATTTCCTACGAGCAGTACTTC | CASSATGPISYEQYF
17 | TRBJ1-2 | many | NA | TRBV19 | TGTGCCAGTAGTACCGGGCAAGCTCCTTATGTGAACTATGGCTACACCTTC | CASSTGQAPYVNYGYTF
14 | TRBJ2-7 | many | TRBD1 | TRBV5-1 | TGCGCCAGCAGCTTGTACGACAGGGGAGACGAGCAGTACTTC | CASSLYDRGDEQYF
15 | TRBJ2-7 | few | NA | TRBV7-2 | TGTGCCAGCAGCTTAGACTGGCAGGAAGTCTACGAGCAGTACTTC | CASSLDWQEVYEQYF
15 | TRBJ2-6 | many | NA | TRBV7-6 | TGTGCCAGCAGCTTAGCCGGCTCTGGGGCCAACGTCCTGACTTTC | CASSLAGSGANVLTF
14 | TRBJ2-3 | many | TRBD2 | TRBV7-2 | TGTGCCAGCAGCTTGCGGGGGGGCACAGATACGCAGTATTTT | CASSLRGGTDTQYF
14 | TRBJ1-6 | few | NA | TRBV27 | TGTGCCAGCAGTTTAAGGTCCTATAATTCACCCCTCCACTTT | CASSLRSYNSPLHF
16 | TRBJ2-7 | few | NA | TRBV4-3 | TGCGCCAGCAGCCAAGATCCCGGGACATTCGCCTACGAGCAGTACTTC | CASSQDPGTFAYEQYF
13 | TRBJ1-5 | NA | NA | TRBV2 | TGTGCCAGCATAGCAGGTTTGAATCAGCCCCAGCATTTT | CASIAGLNQPQHF
21 | TRBJ2-3 | few | NA | TRBV13 | TGTGCCAGCAGCTTAATGGGAAAAACACATACCCGACAGCCCAGCACAGATACGCAGTATTTT | CASSLMGKTHTRQPSTDTQYF
13 | TRBJ1-2 | NA | TRBD1 | TRBV5-4 | TGTGCCAGCAGCAAGACAGGGGGCAATGGCTACACCTTC | CASSKTGGNGYTF
13 | TRBJ2-3 | few | NA | TRBV15 | TGTGCCACCAGCAAGTCCGGTGCAGATACGCAGTATTTT | CATSKSGADTQYF
13 | TRBJ1-2 | NA | NA | TRBV29-1 | TGCAGCGTTCCTAGGACCAATAACTATGGCTACACCTTC | CSVPRTNNYGYTF
15 | TRBJ1-6 | few | NA | TRBV7-2 | TGTGCCAGCAGCTTAGCACAGGTGCAGAACCTTCCCCTCCACTTT | CASSLAQVQNLPLHF
14 | TRBJ1-4 | few | NA | TRBV4-2 | TGTGCCAGCAGCCCTCAGCCAGGTGATGAAAAACTGTTTTTT | CASSPQPGDEKLFF
12 | TRBJ2-3 | NA | TRBD1 | TRBV30 | TGTGCCTGGAGTGTACGCAGGGGGACGCAGTATTTT | CAWSVRRGTQYF
13 | TRBJ2-1 | few | TRBD2 | TRBV6-5 | TGTGCCAGCAGTTACAGGGAGCGGGAGGAGCAGTTCTTC | CASSYREREEQFF
13 | TRBJ1-1 | many | TRBD1 | TRBV5-1 | TGCGCCAGCAGCTTGGAGGGACAGGGCCTAATTTTCTTT | CASSLEGQGLIFF
15 | TRBJ1-2 | NA | NA | TRBV12-3/TRBV12-4 | TGTGCCAGCAGTTTGTCAGGGGTGATCATATATGGCTACACCTTC | CASSLSGVIIYGYTF